This T cell receptor beta chain was sequenced in a study of blood T cells in healthy people across ages. As for this clonotype: Its antigen is unidentified.

Study-level results: Conclusively comparing naive with antigen-experienced cells was impossible with unsorted PBMCs.

A minimum of 5.5 micrograms of total RNA was extracted per sample. V dropped 6 bases and J dropped 7; count of bases not matched to a gene: 11. The CDR3 is made up of 15 amino acids. In germline, CDR1 is MNHEY, CDR2 SVGEGT. Primers used in a second PCR of about 7 to 12 cycles were a sample-barcoded 5' primer and a J-beta primer mix. Each CDR3 protein is one row after TCRdb ran MiXCR on the 5' RACE reads. Among 1.6 million or so distinct CDR3 sequences, 34% were seen once, and the ten largest hold about 10%. J is TRBJ2-5 and V is TRBV6-2 or TRBV6-3, with TRBD2 identical over 10 bases. This clonotype was obtained from a woman under 40 in good health. Sequencing was carried out using blood. The CDR3 DNA sequence: TGTGCCAGCAGCCACGGCACTAGCGGGATCCGGACCCAGTACTTC. This encodes CASSHGTSGIRTQYF.